This T cell receptor beta chain stems from a study of cytomegalovirus exposure and HLA in healthy donors. Study-wide results and caveats: In vitro work confirmed that three CMV-associated chains recognize CMV antigens. Across HLA loci, a later analysis found differing TCR association rates, with DRB1 most and HLA-C fewest. A later analysis, which compared TCR beta chains of equal frequency, found the HLA-associated ones more clonally expanded.

The CDR3 runs 15 residues. Looked up from germline, CDR1 is SNHLY and CDR2 is FYNNEI. V lost 8 bases and J lost 7; bases outside the gene matches: 13. As concerns this clone: Its antigen is unknown.

13 Jbeta primers and 60 Vbeta primers were used for the PCR. Clones were read by immunoSEQ multiplex PCR, and TCRdb kept only the in-frame ones, dropping some. The sample lists about 130,000 clones, about four fifths occurring once. This chain joins TRBV2 and TRBJ2-3; 9 bases are a match to TRBD1. Sequencing used PBMCs. The TCR originated in a male donor in good health and CMV-seronegative. The CDR3 DNA reads TGTGCCAGCCTTCAGTCCAGGGACAGGGCCCATACGCAGTATTTT. Translating it yields CASLQSRDRAHTQYF.